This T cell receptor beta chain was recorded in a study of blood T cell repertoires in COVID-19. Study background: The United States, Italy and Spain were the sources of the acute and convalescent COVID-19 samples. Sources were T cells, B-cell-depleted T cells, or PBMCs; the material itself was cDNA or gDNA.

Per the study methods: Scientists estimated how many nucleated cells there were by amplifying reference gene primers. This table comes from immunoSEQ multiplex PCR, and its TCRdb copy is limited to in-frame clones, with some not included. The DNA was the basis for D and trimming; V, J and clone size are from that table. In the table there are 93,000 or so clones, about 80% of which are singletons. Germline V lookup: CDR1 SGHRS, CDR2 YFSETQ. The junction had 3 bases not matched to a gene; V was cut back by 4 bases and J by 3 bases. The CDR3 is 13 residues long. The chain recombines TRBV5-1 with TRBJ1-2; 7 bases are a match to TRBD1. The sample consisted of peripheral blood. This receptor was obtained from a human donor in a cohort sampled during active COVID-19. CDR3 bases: TGCGCCAGCAGCCCTGGACAGGACTATGGCTACACCTTC. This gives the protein CASSPGQDYGYTF.